Each of the 23 T cell receptor beta chains below was sequenced from the same sample in a study of patients and donors after allogeneic stem cell transplantation. TCRdb processed the RT-PCR reads anew with MiXCR; each CDR3 protein has one entry. The data contain 920,000 or so distinct CDR3 sequences, under 20% of them seen just once; the ten biggest clones take up approximately 5.9%. The sequenced sample was blood, either unsorted or a sorted T cell fraction (not recorded which). These receptors originate from a human donor who was either an allogeneic HSCT recipient or a stem cell or donor lymphocyte infusion donor (not recorded which). It is not recorded whose cells these are; they may come from a transplant donor.

This clonotype was counted only a few times. The chain links TRBV12-3 or TRBV12-4 to TRBJ2-7, with 7 bases lining up with TRBD2. CDR3 length: 15 residues. With 6 bases clipped from V and 0 bases from J, the junction kept 8 bases outside the gene matches. CDR3 nucleotides: TGTGCCAGCAGCCCTGGCGGGAGAATCTCCTACGAGCAGTACTTC. Translating gives CASSPGGRISYEQYF.

V is TRBV12-3 or TRBV12-4 and J is TRBJ2-3; D remains unclear. V was trimmed by 3 bases and J by 1 base, leaving 14 bases between them. There are 16 residues in the CDR3. The CDR3 DNA sequence: TGTGCCAGCAGTTTTGAGCGAGTATATGGCACAGATACGCAGTATTTT. It yields the protein CASSFERVYGTDTQYF.

The V gene is TRBV2, the J gene TRBJ2-2; 9 positions agree with TRBD1. V was clipped by 8 bases and J by 2 bases; unmatched bases: 3. The germline V gene encodes CDR1 SNHLY and CDR2 FYNNEI. The CDR3 is made up of 14 amino acids. The CDR3 sequence: CASGQGSNTGELFF. Here the CDR3 DNA reads TGTGCCAGCGGACAGGGGTCCAACACCGGGGAGCTGTTTTTT.

The chain carries TRBV7-9 and TRBJ2-1; no firm D call. The CDR3 is 10 residues long. V was trimmed by 10 bases and J by 4 bases, leaving 5 bases between them. CDR1 is SEHNR, CDR2 FQNEAQ, per germline (reference sequence). The CDR3 sequence is CATEYNEQFF. CDR3 DNA: TGTGCCACAGAGTACAATGAGCAGTTCTTC.

The chain is built from TRBV5-6 and TRBJ1-3; D is perhaps TRBD1 (6 bases). Per the germline V gene, CDR1 is SGHDT and CDR2 is YYEEEE. V shed 4 bases and J shed 0 bases, with 14 bases lying between them. This CDR3 comprises 16 residues. CDR3 in amino acids: CASSERDTDSGNTIYF. CDR3 nucleotides: TGTGCCAGCAGCGAAAGGGACACCGACTCTGGAAACACCATATATTTT.

This clonotype was counted a few times. This chain uses TRBV29-1 with TRBJ1-1, with D hard to call. Trimming cost V 6 bases and J 3 bases, with 17 bases left between them. Germline assignment: CDR1 SQVTM and CDR2 ANQGSEA. This CDR3 is 14 amino acids long. The CDR3 spells CSVSVSFSDTEAFF. The CDR3 DNA follows: TGCAGCGTGTCGGTCTCTTTTTCGGACACTGAAGCTTTCTTT. Together with reference TRBV29-1 and TRBJ1-1, the CDR3 gives the full variable domain: SAVISQKPSRDICQRGTSLTIQCQVDSQVTMMFWYRQQPGQSLTLIATANQGSEATYESGFVIDKFPISRPNLTFSTLTVSNMSPEDSSIYLCSVSVSFSDTEAFFGQGTRLTVV.

The chain is built from TRBV3-1 and TRBJ1-2; D may be TRBD1 (6 bases). This CDR3 has 16 amino acids. The germline V and J ends were trimmed by 0 bases and 5 bases, with 16 bases remaining between them. The germline V gene has CDR1 LGHDT and CDR2 YNNKEL (reference sequence). The CDR3 sequence is CASSQEAGRGGYGYTF. DNA of the CDR3: TGTGCCAGCAGCCAAGAAGCAGGCAGGGGAGGTTATGGCTACACCTTC.

This clonotype was seen ten or more times. The rearrangement joins TRBV5-1 to TRBJ2-1, with D perhaps TRBD2 (5 bases). This CDR3 region has 14 residues. Looked up from germline, CDR1 is SGHRS and CDR2 is YFSETQ. The V and J ends lost 0 bases and 7 bases respectively, with 11 bases between them. CDR3 nucleotides: TGCGCCAGCAGCTTGGGTAGTAGCGTGAATGAGCAGTTCTTC. Amino acids: CASSLGSSVNEQFF.

The rearrangement uses TRBV5-1 and TRBJ2-2; D is unclear. V gave up 4 bases and J gave up 6 bases, with 19 bases separating them. Per the germline V gene, CDR1 is SGHRS and CDR2 is YFSETQ. The CDR3 consists of 16 residues. Here the CDR3 DNA reads TGCGCCAGCAGCGTCGCTCGTGATGGCGTCGCCGGGGAGCTGTTTTTT. Translated, it gives CASSVARDGVAGELFF.

The chain recombines TRBV7-9 with TRBJ2-3; D is unclear. V was pared by 0 bases and J by 2 bases, with 9 bases between. CDR1 and CDR2 (germline): SEHNR, FQNEAQ (reference sequence). This CDR3 has 15 amino acids. The CDR3 DNA is TGTGCCAGCAGCTTAGCTAAGGGCTTCACAGATACGCAGTATTTT. Its translation: CASSLAKGFTDTQYF.

V is TRBV25-1 and J is TRBJ2-7; TRBD2 is a possible D gene (5 bases). There are 13 residues in the CDR3. The germline V gene has CDR1 MGHDK and CDR2 SYGVNS. V lost 7 bases, J lost 4 bases, and 14 bases lay in between. The CDR3 DNA follows: TGTGCCAGCATCCCTGAGGGTCCGTACGAGCAGTACTTC. It translates to CASIPEGPYEQYF.

The V call is TRBV4-1, the J call TRBJ2-1; 14 nucleotides agree with TRBD2. The CDR3 is made up of 17 amino acids. The germline CDR1 and CDR2 sequences are MGHRA and YSYEKL. The V gene end was trimmed by 6 bases and the J gene end by 6 bases; junction bases not matched to a gene: 10. CDR3 region: CASRRLAGGPKLNEQFF. The CDR3 coding sequence is TGCGCCAGCAGGAGACTAGCGGGGGGGCCAAAACTCAATGAGCAGTTCTTC.

V and J are TRBV5-1 and TRBJ1-1; no definite D call. Trimming removed 4 bases at V and 0 bases at J, with 10 bases between. Per germline, CDR1 SGHRS and CDR2 YFSETQ. The CDR3 has 14 amino acids. The CDR3 coding sequence is TGCGCCAGCAGCCAAAAGACGGTGAACACTGAAGCTTTCTTT. Protein product: CASSQKTVNTEAFF.

This clonotype was found a few times. The V call is TRBV19, the J call TRBJ1-4; 8 nucleotides line up with TRBD1. The CDR3 loop spans 16 amino acids. The V and J ends lost 6 bases and 7 bases, in that order; junction bases with no gene match: 13. CDR1 is LNHDA and CDR2 is SQIVND in the germline V gene (reference sequence). The CDR3 region has the DNA TGTGCCAGTAGCTACCTCGGACAGGGAGGGAGTGAAAAACTGTTTTTT. Translating gives CASSYLGQGGSEKLFF. The full variable domain, with the rest looked up from reference TRBV19 and TRBJ1-4, is DGGITQSPKYLFRKEGQNVTLSCEQNLNHDAMYWYRQDPGQGLRLIYYSQIVNDFQKGDIAEGYSVSREKKESFPLTVTSAQKNPTAFYLCASSYLGQGGSEKLFFGSGTQLSVL.

The sample holds a few counts of this clonotype. The rearrangement uses TRBV27 and TRBJ2-7; TRBD1 matches 8 bases. Germline V gene lookup returns CDR1 MNHEY and CDR2 SMNVEV (reference sequence). Unmatched junction bases numbered 9, after V lost 5 bases and J lost 0 bases. The CDR3 has 16 amino acids. The DNA of the CDR3 is TGTGCCAGCAGTGACAGGGGACGTAGGTACTCCTACGAGCAGTACTTC. This sequence encodes CASSDRGRRYSYEQYF.

This clonotype occurred a few times. CDR3: CASSLLVSSAEQYF. The CDR3 DNA reads as TGTGCCAGCAGCCTCTTGGTCAGCTCGGCCGAGCAGTACTTC. The chain carries TRBV3-1 and TRBJ2-7; D remains unclear. The CDR3 is 14 amino acids. CDR1 and CDR2 (germline): LGHDT, YNNKEL (reference sequence). V lost 4 bases to trimming and J lost 6 bases, with 16 bases between them.

This clonotype was seen repeatedly, ten times or more. This sequence joins TRBV18 and TRBJ1-1, with no clear D. Trimming shortened V by 1 base and J by 6 bases, and 9 bases separated the two germline ends. CDR3 length: 13 residues. Germline lookup yields CDR1 KGHSH and CDR2 LQKENI. The CDR3 nucleotides are TGTGCCAGCTCACCACTTGAGGGCCCTGAAGCTTTCTTT. Protein: CASSPLEGPEAFF.

This clonotype was counted between two and nine times. CDR3 DNA sequence: TGTGCCAGCACCACGGACAGGGAGCGTCAGCCCCAGCATTTT. It encodes CASTTDRERQPQHF. This chain connects TRBV6-1 to TRBJ1-5; TRBD1 matches 8 bases. Germline V gene sequence: CDR1 MNHNS, CDR2 SASEGT. The length of the CDR3 is 14 residues. The V gene end was trimmed by 7 bases and the J gene end by 6 bases; junction bases not matched to a gene: 8.

Concerning this clonotype: The likely explanation is a read error, given a far larger clone one base away. The chain is built from TRBV27 and TRBJ2-3; unclear D gene. The CDR3 is made up of 11 amino acids. The germline CDR1 and CDR2 sequences are MNHEY and SMNVEV (reference sequence). Trimming shortened V by 7 bases and J by 0 bases, and 2 bases separated the two germline ends. This CDR3 is CASMSTDTQYF. In DNA, the CDR3 is TGTGCCAGCATGAGCACAGATACGCAGTATTTT.

CDR3 DNA sequence: TGTGCCAGCAGCGCAATGACAGGGAGGAATTTAGGCGAGCAGTACTTC. It yields the protein CASSAMTGRNLGEQYF. This chain uses TRBV7-9 with TRBJ2-7, with TRBD1 as a possible D gene (7 bases). V lost 5 bases to trimming and J lost 6 bases, with 23 bases between them. Germline V gene sequence: CDR1 SEHNR, CDR2 FQNEAQ (reference sequence). This CDR3 is 16 amino acids long.

This clonotype was found a few times. V is TRBV4-3 and J is TRBJ2-1; either TRBD1 or TRBD2 may fit D (5 bases each). Trimming shortened V by 0 bases and J by 0 bases, and 15 bases separated the two germline ends. This CDR3 has 18 amino acids. Germline V gene data show CDR1 as LGHNA and CDR2 as YSLEER. DNA of the CDR3: TGCGCCAGCAGCCAAGAGACTTGGGGGACCAGCTCCTACAATGAGCAGTTCTTC. Its translation: CASSQETWGTSSYNEQFF.

The CDR3 here is CASSRGDSLETQYF. CDR3 nucleotide sequence: TGTGCCAGCAGCCGGGGGGACAGCTTGGAGACCCAGTACTTC. V is TRBV5-6 and J is TRBJ2-5; tentatively, D is TRBD1 or TRBD2 (7 bases each). V was clipped by 4 bases and J by 5 bases, with 15 bases between them. In germline, CDR1 is SGHDT, CDR2 YYEEEE. The CDR3 spans 14 residues.

The CDR3 spells CASSEVGLANYGYTF. The DNA of the CDR3 is TGTGCCAGCAGTGAAGTGGGGCTAGCTAACTATGGCTACACCTTC. The rearrangement links TRBV2 to TRBJ1-2; maybe TRBD1 (5 bases). The CDR3 length is 15 residues. V lost 1 base to trimming and J lost 0 bases, with 9 bases between them. Germline loops: CDR1 SNHLY, CDR2 FYNNEI.